These T cell receptor beta chains were read from a single sample in a study of OX40 agonist ivuxolimab in advanced cancers. Clones were read by immunoSEQ multiplex PCR, and TCRdb kept only the in-frame ones, dropping some. The repertoire consists of tens of thousands of clones, with around 83% occurring once and the leading ten covering 6.7%. This specimen consisted of CD4+ or CD8+ T cells sorted from blood, obtained in a trial of the OX40 agonist ivuxolimab. The receptors come from an adult with an advanced solid tumor such as melanoma, head and neck, liver or kidney cancer. CDR3s include the opening cysteine and the closing phenylalanine or tryptophan. A D gene is named only where the DNA matches it firmly. Not every row has a clone size; where given, it reads once, few, many or a size class.

abundance: .; j_gene: TRBJ1-1; v_gene: TRBV6-4; d_gene: .; CDR3nt: TGTGCCAGCAGTGAAAGAGCGTTGGCCGGCCGAGCTTTCTTT; CDR3aa: CASSERALAGRAFF
abundance: .; j_gene: TRBJ2-2; v_gene: TRBV7-9; d_gene: .; CDR3nt: TGTGCCAGCAGCTTAGTCGATCTGGGCGGGGCTAACACCGGGGAGCTGTTTTTT; CDR3aa: CASSLVDLGGANTGELFF
abundance: .; j_gene: TRBJ2-5; v_gene: TRBV4-1; d_gene: TRBD2; CDR3nt: TGCGCCAGCAGCCAAGTTGGGCTAGCGGGGGGCCAGCCGGATCGAATAGAGACCCAGTACTTC; CDR3aa: CASSQVGLAGGQPDRIETQYF
abundance: once; j_gene: TRBJ1-3; v_gene: TRBV5-4; d_gene: .; CDR3nt: TGTGCCAGCAGCTTAAATCGGGGCGCAGGGCTTGGAAACACCATATATTTT; CDR3aa: CASSLNRGAGLGNTIYF
abundance: .; j_gene: TRBJ1-1; v_gene: TRBV30; d_gene: .; CDR3nt: TGTGCCTGGAGTTCGGCAGGGGCTGGCACTGAAGCTTTCTTT; CDR3aa: CAWSSAGAGTEAFF
abundance: .; j_gene: TRBJ2-3; v_gene: TRBV10-3; d_gene: TRBD2; CDR3nt: TGTGCCGTGTTAGCGGGGGGGATGGATACGCAGTATTTT; CDR3aa: CAVLAGGMDTQYF
abundance: .; j_gene: TRBJ1-5; v_gene: TRBV5-1; d_gene: TRBD1; CDR3nt: TGCGCCAGCAGCCATGGGGGACAGGGTCAGCCCCAGCATTTT; CDR3aa: CASSHGGQGQPQHF
abundance: .; j_gene: TRBJ2-7; v_gene: TRBV28; d_gene: TRBD2; CDR3nt: TGTGCCAGCAGTTTATATTCTAGCGGGAGCTACGAGCAGTACTTC; CDR3aa: CASSLYSSGSYEQYF
abundance: .; j_gene: TRBJ2-7; v_gene: TRBV5-8; d_gene: .; CDR3nt: TGTACCAGCAGCTTAGAAGGGTCGGGCGAGCAGTACTTC; CDR3aa: CTSSLEGSGEQYF
abundance: .; j_gene: TRBJ2-1; v_gene: TRBV30; d_gene: .; CDR3nt: TGTGCCTGGACGGGACCACAAGGCTATGAGCAGTTCTTC; CDR3aa: CAWTGPQGYEQFF
abundance: .; j_gene: TRBJ2-2; v_gene: TRBV19; d_gene: .; CDR3nt: TGTGCCAGTAAGCGTCCGGGAAACACCGGGGAGCTGTTTTTT; CDR3aa: CASKRPGNTGELFF
abundance: .; j_gene: TRBJ2-7; v_gene: TRBV9; d_gene: .; CDR3nt: TGTGCCAGCAGCGTAGGTTGGCCAGGGGGGCTGGACGAGCAGTACTTC; CDR3aa: CASSVGWPGGLDEQYF
abundance: .; j_gene: TRBJ2-5; v_gene: TRBV28; d_gene: TRBD1; CDR3nt: TGTGCCAGCACCGTTCGGACAGGGGGGTTAGAGACCCAGTACTTC; CDR3aa: CASTVRTGGLETQYF
abundance: .; j_gene: TRBJ2-2; v_gene: TRBV7-3; d_gene: .; CDR3nt: TGTGCCAGCAGCCCGGGACGGGGATCGGGGGAGCTGTTTTTT; CDR3aa: CASSPGRGSGELFF
abundance: .; j_gene: TRBJ2-7; v_gene: TRBV20-1; d_gene: .; CDR3nt: TGCAGTGTTAACCTACGAGGCGAGCAGTACTTC; CDR3aa: CSVNLRGEQYF
abundance: .; j_gene: TRBJ1-2; v_gene: TRBV6-5; d_gene: .; CDR3nt: TGTGCCAGCAGTCCCTCGCTGACGAACTATGGCTACACCTTC; CDR3aa: CASSPSLTNYGYTF
abundance: .; j_gene: TRBJ1-2; v_gene: TRBV6-6; d_gene: TRBD1; CDR3nt: TGTGCCAGCAGTTACATTTCCGACAGGGCTGGCTACACCTTC; CDR3aa: CASSYISDRAGYTF
abundance: .; j_gene: TRBJ1-2; v_gene: TRBV5-4; d_gene: TRBD1; CDR3nt: TGTGCCAGCAGCACCCCGACAGGGAAGGTCGGCTACACCTTC; CDR3aa: CASSTPTGKVGYTF
abundance: .; j_gene: TRBJ1-2; v_gene: TRBV2; d_gene: .; CDR3nt: TGTGCCAGCACCGAGGGGGGCCGAGTCGGCTACACCTTC; CDR3aa: CASTEGGRVGYTF
abundance: .; j_gene: TRBJ1-1; v_gene: TRBV14; d_gene: .; CDR3nt: TGTGCCAGCAGCCTCGGGCAGAACACTGAAGCTTTCTTT; CDR3aa: CASSLGQNTEAFF
abundance: .; j_gene: TRBJ2-3; v_gene: TRBV5-1; d_gene: TRBD2; CDR3nt: TGCGCCAGCAGCTTGGACACTAGCGGTTATACGCAGTATTTT; CDR3aa: CASSLDTSGYTQYF
abundance: .; j_gene: TRBJ1-2; v_gene: TRBV18; d_gene: .; CDR3nt: TGTGCCAGCTCACCACGGGCAGCGAACTATGGCTACACCTTC; CDR3aa: CASSPRAANYGYTF
abundance: .; j_gene: TRBJ1-6; v_gene: TRBV30; d_gene: TRBD1; CDR3nt: TGTGCCTGGAGTGTACGAGTTGGGACAGGTAATTCACCCCTCCACTTT; CDR3aa: CAWSVRVGTGNSPLHF
abundance: .; j_gene: TRBJ1-2; v_gene: TRBV7-2; d_gene: TRBD1; CDR3nt: TGTGCCAGCAGCTTAGGGGACAGGCCCTATGGCTACACCTTC; CDR3aa: CASSLGDRPYGYTF
abundance: .; j_gene: TRBJ1-1; v_gene: TRBV7-3; d_gene: .; CDR3nt: TGTGCCAGCAGCTTGGCCGAGGGTTCATCTGAAGCTTTCTTT; CDR3aa: CASSLAEGSSEAFF
abundance: once; j_gene: TRBJ2-2; v_gene: TRBV6-5; d_gene: .; CDR3nt: TGTGCCAGCAGTTTGCCCGCGGGGAGGAACACCGGGGAGCTGTTTTTT; CDR3aa: CASSLPAGRNTGELFF
abundance: .; j_gene: TRBJ2-1; v_gene: TRBV7-3; d_gene: TRBD2; CDR3nt: TGTGCCAGCAGCCCTAATGCACTAGCGGCCTACAATGAGCAGTTCTTC; CDR3aa: CASSPNALAAYNEQFF
abundance: .; j_gene: TRBJ2-3; v_gene: TRBV28; d_gene: .; CDR3nt: TGTGCCAGCAGCCTTAGCACAGATACGCAGTATTTT; CDR3aa: CASSLSTDTQYF
abundance: .; j_gene: TRBJ2-1; v_gene: TRBV6-1; d_gene: .; CDR3nt: TGTGCCAGCAGTGAAGTAGCGTTGGTCTTC; CDR3aa: CASSEVALVF
abundance: .; j_gene: TRBJ2-1; v_gene: TRBV5-1; d_gene: TRBD1; CDR3nt: TGCGCCAGCAGCGGGACAGGTCCTACCTCCTACAATGAGCAGTTCTTC; CDR3aa: CASSGTGPTSYNEQFF
abundance: .; j_gene: TRBJ2-1; v_gene: TRBV7-2; d_gene: .; CDR3nt: TGTGCCAGCAGCTTAGGCTCCTACAATGAGCAGTTCTTC; CDR3aa: CASSLGSYNEQFF
abundance: .; j_gene: TRBJ2-1; v_gene: TRBV19; d_gene: TRBD2; CDR3nt: TGTGCCAGTAGTTTTGGGACTAGCACCCGTTCTGGGGAGCAGTTCTTC; CDR3aa: CASSFGTSTRSGEQFF
abundance: .; j_gene: TRBJ2-5; v_gene: TRBV7-7; d_gene: .; CDR3nt: TGTGCCAGCAGCTTAGCCCCAGGACAGCAAGAGACCCAGTACTTC; CDR3aa: CASSLAPGQQETQYF
abundance: .; j_gene: TRBJ2-7; v_gene: TRBV19; d_gene: .; CDR3nt: TGTGCCAGTAGGCGGGCAGGGAGGAACGAGCAGTACTTC; CDR3aa: CASRRAGRNEQYF
abundance: .; j_gene: TRBJ1-1; v_gene: TRBV2; d_gene: .; CDR3nt: TGTGCCAGCAGGGACCTAAACACTGAAGCTTTCTTT; CDR3aa: CASRDLNTEAFF
abundance: once; j_gene: TRBJ2-1; v_gene: TRBV7-3; d_gene: TRBD2; CDR3nt: TGTGCCAGCAGCTTAATGGGACTAGCGGGAGGGCCCGGCCATGAGCAGTTCTTC; CDR3aa: CASSLMGLAGGPGHEQFF
abundance: .; j_gene: TRBJ1-2; v_gene: TRBV7-9; d_gene: .; CDR3nt: TGTGCCAGCAGCCCCCCCGAGGGGAACTATGGCTACACCTTC; CDR3aa: CASSPPEGNYGYTF
abundance: .; j_gene: TRBJ2-7; v_gene: TRBV18; d_gene: .; CDR3nt: TGTGCCAGCTCACCCCCCGCCGTAGGCGAGCAGTACTTC; CDR3aa: CASSPPAVGEQYF
abundance: .; j_gene: TRBJ2-3; v_gene: TRBV5-4; d_gene: TRBD2; CDR3nt: TGTGCCAGCAGTTCGGGAGGACCGAGCACAGATACGCAGTATTTT; CDR3aa: CASSSGGPSTDTQYF
abundance: once; j_gene: TRBJ1-2; v_gene: TRBV30; d_gene: .; CDR3nt: TGTGCCTGGAGTGTACCGGGCGGAAACCACTATGGCTACACCTTC; CDR3aa: CAWSVPGGNHYGYTF
abundance: .; j_gene: TRBJ1-1; v_gene: TRBV15; d_gene: .; CDR3nt: TGTGCCACCAGCCCTCAGACAATGAACACTGAAGCTTTCTTT; CDR3aa: CATSPQTMNTEAFF
abundance: .; j_gene: TRBJ1-1; v_gene: TRBV5-1; d_gene: TRBD1; CDR3nt: TGCGCCAGCAGCTGGGGACAGCTGAACACTGAAGCTTTCTTT; CDR3aa: CASSWGQLNTEAFF
abundance: few; j_gene: TRBJ1-1; v_gene: TRBV15; d_gene: .; CDR3nt: TGTGCCACCAGCAGAGATTTCGCCGCTGAAGCTTTCTTT; CDR3aa: CATSRDFAAEAFF
abundance: .; j_gene: TRBJ2-2; v_gene: TRBV7-2; d_gene: .; CDR3nt: TGTGCCAGCAGCCTTACCAGCGCGGGGATGGACACCGGGGAGCTGTTTTTT; CDR3aa: CASSLTSAGMDTGELFF
abundance: .; j_gene: TRBJ2-3; v_gene: TRBV9; d_gene: .; CDR3nt: TGTGCCAGCAGCGACCCGGGCCAACCTACGACGCAGTATTTT; CDR3aa: CASSDPGQPTTQYF
abundance: few; j_gene: TRBJ2-5; v_gene: TRBV2; d_gene: TRBD1; CDR3nt: TGTGCCAGCAGTGATTGGCCGACCTTGGGACAGGGAGGGGAGACCCAGTACTTC; CDR3aa: CASSDWPTLGQGGETQYF
abundance: .; j_gene: TRBJ2-5; v_gene: TRBV9; d_gene: .; CDR3nt: TGTGCCAGCAGCGTAGGAGGGATCGGGGAGACCCAGTACTTC; CDR3aa: CASSVGGIGETQYF
abundance: few; j_gene: TRBJ2-1; v_gene: TRBV5-1; d_gene: TRBD2; CDR3nt: TGCGCCAGCAGCTTGGCTAGCGGGGAAGGTGAGCAGTTCTTC; CDR3aa: CASSLASGEGEQFF
abundance: .; j_gene: TRBJ2-3; v_gene: TRBV9; d_gene: .; CDR3nt: TGTGCCAGCAGCGTAGGAAGTGGAGATACGCAGTATTTT; CDR3aa: CASSVGSGDTQYF
abundance: .; j_gene: TRBJ2-5; v_gene: TRBV2; d_gene: .; CDR3nt: TGTGCCAGCCATAGTCGCGAAAATGCGCAAGAGACCCAGTACTTC; CDR3aa: CASHSRENAQETQYF
abundance: .; j_gene: TRBJ2-1; v_gene: TRBV2; d_gene: TRBD2; CDR3nt: TGTGCCAGCAGTGCTGGCGGGAGGGCGTGGGAGCAGTTCTTC; CDR3aa: CASSAGGRAWEQFF
abundance: few; j_gene: TRBJ2-5; v_gene: TRBV5-1; d_gene: TRBD2; CDR3nt: TGCGCCAGCAGCTTGGGGACTAGCGGGGGTAAGACCCAGTACTTC; CDR3aa: CASSLGTSGGKTQYF